The 17 T cell receptor beta chains listed next were all sequenced from one sample in a study of CD8+CD57+ T cells in acquired aplastic anemia. The study profiled TCR beta VDJ and CDR3 using genomic DNA as template. MiXCR, run by TCRdb on the reads, gives a single entry per CDR3 protein. The data contain roughly 200,000 distinct CDR3 sequences, more than 55% of them singletons. All patients picked for sequencing had shown, by flow cytometry, an expansion of CD8+CD57+ cells. Sequencing was carried out using sorted CD4+, CD8+, or CD8+CD57+ T cells (not recorded which) from PBMCs. These receptors originate from a human donor with aplastic anemia.

This clonotype was seen a handful of times. V and J are TRBV10-3 and TRBJ1-1, with D possibly TRBD1 on 6 matching bases. V was trimmed by 0 bases and J by 1 base, leaving 15 bases between them. The CDR3 runs to 17 residues. Per germline, CDR1 ENHRY and CDR2 SYGVKD. DNA for the CDR3: TGTGCCATCAGTGAGTCGAATTACCAGGGGAGGAACACTGAAGCTTTCTTT. Its translation is CAISESNYQGRNTEAFF.

V is TRBV30 and J is TRBJ2-1; TRBD2 matches at 10 bases. Germline V gene data show CDR1 as GTSNPN and CDR2 as SVGIG (reference sequence). The V segment lost 3 bases and the J segment 1 base; nucleotides outside the gene matches: 0. This CDR3 comprises 14 residues. The CDR3 is CAWRTSGSYNEQFF. CDR3 DNA sequence: TGTGCCTGGAGGACTAGCGGGTCCTACAATGAGCAGTTCTTC.

The chain carries TRBV9 and TRBJ2-3; 8 bases are shared with TRBD2. The CDR3 length is 15 residues. V lost 4 bases to trimming and J lost 1 base; unmatched junction nucleotides: 5. Germline CDR1 SGDLS, CDR2 YYNGEE. The CDR3 loop is CASSSPTSGTDTQYF. DNA of the CDR3: TGTGCCAGCAGCTCTCCGACTAGCGGCACAGATACGCAGTATTTT. Complete variable domain (other parts from reference TRBV9 and TRBJ2-3): DSGVTQTPKHLITATGQRVTLRCSPRSGDLSVYWYQQSLDQGLQFLIQYYNGEERAKGNILERFSAQQFPDLHSELNLSSLELGDSALYFCASSSPTSGTDTQYFGPGTRLTVL.

This clonotype has a single count. The gene calls are TRBV7-9 and TRBJ1-6; no clear D. Per germline, CDR1 SEHNR and CDR2 FQNEAQ (reference sequence). The V and J ends lost 5 bases and 9 bases respectively, with 14 bases between them. This CDR3 comprises 14 residues. Written as DNA, the CDR3 is TGTGCCAGCAGCCAGGACGGTTGGGCTTCACCCCTCCACTTT. Translating it yields CASSQDGWASPLHF. Full variable domain (rest looked up from reference TRBV7-9 and TRBJ1-6): DTGVSQNPRHKITKRGQNVTFRCDPISEHNRLYWYRQTLGQGPEFLTYFQNEAQLEKSRLLSDRFSAERPKGSFSTLEIQRTEQGDSAMYLCASSQDGWASPLHFGNGTRLTVT.

This clonotype was counted ten times or more. The chain links TRBV24-1 to TRBJ2-1, with a tentative D call TRBD2 (6 bases). CDR1 and CDR2 (germline): KGHDR, SFDVKD. The CDR3 is made up of 17 amino acids. V was shortened by 4 bases and J by 4 bases, with 19 bases between the two germline ends. The CDR3 DNA reads as TGTGCCACCAGTGAGGACTGGGGCAGGGAGGAGTACAATGAGCAGTTCTTC. Protein: CATSEDWGREEYNEQFF.

This clonotype was detected only once. CDR3 sequence (DNA): TGCAGCGTTGCGCAGGGACTCATAAACCGATACGAGCAGTACTTC. It translates to CSVAQGLINRYEQYF. This chain links TRBV29-1 with TRBJ2-7, with a tentative D call TRBD2 (6 bases). Between the trimmed V and J ends, which lost 4 bases and 4 bases, there was a span of 20 bases. The CDR3 is made up of 15 amino acids. Germline loops: CDR1 SQVTM, CDR2 ANQGSEA.

J is TRBJ2-3 and V is TRBV30; 9 nucleotides line up with TRBD2. This CDR3 contains 15 residues. J lost 2 bases, V lost 3 bases, and 6 bases had no gene match. The germline V gene has CDR1 GTSNPN and CDR2 SVGIG (reference sequence). CDR3 in DNA: TGTGCCTGGAGATATCTAGCGGGGCACACAGATACGCAGTATTTT. Protein sequence: CAWRYLAGHTDTQYF.

The chain recombines TRBV7-8 with TRBJ1-4, with TRBD1 matching over 10 bases. The CDR3 covers 17 residues. Looked up from germline, CDR1 is SGHVS and CDR2 is FQNEAQ. J lost 2 bases, V lost 4 bases, and 7 bases had no gene match. In DNA form, the CDR3 reads TGTGCCAGCAGCTCAGACAGGGGGCGAGTGACTAATGAAAAACTGTTTTTT. This sequence encodes CASSSDRGRVTNEKLFF.

The rearrangement links TRBV12-3 or TRBV12-4 to TRBJ2-7; D gene ambiguous. The CDR3 length is 11 residues. V lost 4 bases and J lost 5, with 6 bases in between. CDR3 amino acids: CASSSIHEQYF. Written as DNA, the CDR3 is TGTGCCAGCAGTTCCATCCACGAGCAGTACTTC.

The V and J genes are TRBV29-1 and TRBJ1-2; D ambiguous. The CDR3 has 15 amino acids. The V and J ends lost 4 bases and 2 bases respectively, with 17 bases between them. Looked up from germline, CDR1 is SQVTM and CDR2 is ANQGSEA. Here the CDR3 DNA reads TGCAGCGTTGGGTCACTCATTGCCGTAAACTATGGCTACACCTTC. Amino acids: CSVGSLIAVNYGYTF.

About this clonotype: Because the CDR3 is missing its conserved closing phenylalanine or tryptophan, this is likely a read error. This chain uses TRBV29-1 with TRBJ2-3; D unresolved. Deletions cut 7 bases from V and 2 bases from J, with 22 bases between. This CDR3 comprises 16 residues. Germline loops: CDR1 SQVTM, CDR2 ANQGSEA. CDR3 sequence (DNA): TGCAGCGCCTCTGACCCCCTCCATGACACCACAGATACGCAGTATCTT. This sequence encodes CSASDPLHDTTDTQYL.

The sample holds a few counts of this clonotype. The chain's CDR3 is CATSREFGGLQHF. The CDR3 DNA reads as TGTGCCACCAGCAGAGAGTTCGGAGGATTACAGCATTTT. The chain uses TRBV15 and TRBJ1-5; D ambiguous. The CDR3 is 13 residues long. The V gene lost 0 bases and the J gene lost 13 bases, with 13 bases spanning the gap. Germline-derived CDR1 and CDR2 are LNHNV and YYDKDF (reference sequence). Full variable domain (remainder filled in from reference TRBV15 and TRBJ1-5): DAMVIQNPRYQVTQFGKPVTLSCSQTLNHNVMYWYQQKSSQAPKLLFHYYDKDFNNEADTPDNFQSRRPNTSFCFLDIRSPGLGDTAMYLCATSREFGGLQHFGDGTRLSIL.

This clonotype was recorded only once. The CDR3 nucleotides are TGTGCCATCAGTGAGTCGCGTGAAAACATTCAGTACTTC. This translates into CAISESRENIQYF. This chain joins TRBV10-3 and TRBJ2-4, with D hard to call. V was cut by 0 bases and J by 5 bases, with 5 bases left in between. Germline V CDR1 and CDR2: ENHRY, SYGVKD. The CDR3 is made up of 13 amino acids.

This sequence joins TRBV9 and TRBJ2-7, with 7 bases fitting TRBD1. The trim removed 0 bases at V and 3 bases at J, leaving 6 bases unmatched. Germline CDR1 is SGDLS and CDR2 is YYNGEE. The CDR3 sequence is 15 residues long. The CDR3 DNA follows: TGTGCCAGCAGCGTAGGTTGGGACAGTAACTACGAGCAGTACTTC. Translation gives CASSVGWDSNYEQYF. Drawing the rest from reference TRBV9 and TRBJ2-7, the complete variable domain is DSGVTQTPKHLITATGQRVTLRCSPRSGDLSVYWYQQSLDQGLQFLIQYYNGEERAKGNILERFSAQQFPDLHSELNLSSLELGDSALYFCASSVGWDSNYEQYFGPGTRLTVT.

This clonotype was detected only a few times. The chain carries TRBV5-8 and TRBJ2-5; 8 bases map to TRBD2. The germline CDR1 and CDR2 sequences are SGHTS and YDEGEE. The trim removed 1 base at V and 1 base at J, leaving 6 bases unmatched. The CDR3 is 16 residues long. The CDR3 bases are TGTGCCAGCAGCTTGCTAGCGGGCGTACGCCAAGAGACCCAGTACTTC. Its translation: CASSLLAGVRQETQYF.

The J gene is TRBJ2-2, the V gene TRBV9; maybe TRBD1 (6 bases). Deletions cut 3 bases from V and 9 bases from J, with 9 bases between. Germline V gene data show CDR1 as SGDLS and CDR2 as YYNGEE. The CDR3 sequence is 12 residues long. The CDR3 loop is CASSGRDRELFF. CDR3 coding DNA: TGTGCCAGCAGCGGCCGGGACAGGGAGCTGTTTTTT.

V and J are TRBV9 and TRBJ2-1; weak D call: TRBD2 (5 bases). CDR1 and CDR2 from the germline V gene are SGDLS and YYNGEE. Deletions cut 3 bases from V and 9 bases from J, with 10 bases between. This CDR3 comprises 12 residues. The CDR3, as DNA: TGTGCCAGCAGCGGGCGGGCGAGTGAGCAGTTCTTC. It translates to CASSGRASEQFF.